This T cell receptor (beta chain) comes out of a study of T cell changes during pregnancy in multiple sclerosis. The CDR3 covers 15 residues. Germline loops: CDR1 SGHNT, CDR2 YENEEA. The V end was cut by 5 bases, the J end by 4 bases, with 15 bases between. TCRdb keeps only in-frame clones here, not all; method: immunoSEQ multiplex PCR. The table has approximately 100,000 clones, under 95% seen once. The input for sequencing was peripheral blood, taken after pregnancy. This receptor was obtained from a female donor in good health, enrolled as a control in a pregnancy study. This rearrangement joins TRBV11-3 to TRBJ2-1; TRBD2 is a possible D gene (6 bases). The CDR3 spells CASSLTGVGYNEQFF. The DNA for the CDR3 is TGTGCCAGCAGCCTTACGGGAGTAGGGTACAATGAGCAGTTCTTC.